The source of this T cell receptor (beta chain) is a study of cytomegalovirus exposure and HLA in healthy donors. This clone was picked up one time. Vbeta (60) and Jbeta (13) primers were used in the PCR. Profiling relied on immunoSEQ multiplex PCR, and the TCRdb table lists in-frame clones only, not all of them. The sample lists 170,000 or so clones; 78% were seen once. J was trimmed by 11 bases and V by 3 bases; bases with no gene match: 3. Per germline, CDR1 SGHNT and CDR2 YENEEA. This CDR3 contains 12 residues. The sequence was obtained from a woman in her forties or fifties in good health and CMV-seropositive. Specimen: PBMCs. This chain links TRBV11-3 with TRBJ2-1, with 8 bases that match TRBD1. CDR3 coding DNA: TGTGCCAGCAGCTTCGGGACAGGTCAGCAGTTCTTC. Protein: CASSFGTGQQFF.